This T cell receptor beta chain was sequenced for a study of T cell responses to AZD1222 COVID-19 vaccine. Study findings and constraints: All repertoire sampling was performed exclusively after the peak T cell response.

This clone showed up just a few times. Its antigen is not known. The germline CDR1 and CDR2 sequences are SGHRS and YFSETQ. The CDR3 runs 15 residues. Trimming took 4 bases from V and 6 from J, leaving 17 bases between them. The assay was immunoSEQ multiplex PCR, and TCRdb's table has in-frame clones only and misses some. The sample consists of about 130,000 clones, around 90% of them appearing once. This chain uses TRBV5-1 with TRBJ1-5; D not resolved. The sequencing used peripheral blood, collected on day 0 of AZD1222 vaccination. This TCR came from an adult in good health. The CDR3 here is CASSKTPGSGQPQHF. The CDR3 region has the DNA TGCGCCAGCAGCAAGACCCCGGGATCGGGTCAGCCCCAGCATTTT.